The 32 T cell receptor beta chains below were found in one sample sequenced in a study of human T cells and chemical hapten exposure. TCRdb re-derived calls from the RACE reads in MiXCR, one entry per CDR3 protein. The sample consists of over 70,000 distinct CDR3 sequences, roughly 10% of them appearing once. As for time point: patch test 2, 6 weeks after DPC sensitization. Treatment specified: therapeutic diphenylcyclopropenone sensitization with weekly scalp DPC. This sample comprised whole blood, obtained in connection with sensitization to the hapten diphenylcyclopropenone (DPC). Receptor source: a man aged 18 to 35 with alopecia areata. Some clones in this sample may be carry-over from other donors' samples.

The chain employs TRBV5-4 and TRBJ2-5, with D possibly TRBD1 on 6 matching bases. The V gene lost 0 bases and the J gene lost 5 bases, with 20 bases spanning the gap. CDR3 length equals 17 residues. CDR1 SGHNT and CDR2 YYREEE come from the germline V gene (reference sequence). The DNA of the CDR3 is TGTGCCAGCAGCTTGGGTTTGTCGGGACACCTGATGGAGACCCAGTACTTC. As protein: CASSLGLSGHLMETQYF. Full variable domain (outside the CDR3, taken from reference TRBV5-4 and TRBJ2-5): ETGVTQSPTHLIKTRGQQVTLRCSSQSGHNTVSWYQQALGQGPQFIFQYYREEENGRGNFPPRFSGLQFPNYSSELNVNALELDDSALYLCASSLGLSGHLMETQYFGPGTRLLVL.

This clonotype was seen ten or more times. V usage is TRBV7-2 and J usage is TRBJ2-4; 9 bases map to TRBD1. This CDR3 has 17 residues. CDR1 SGHTA and CDR2 FQGNSA come from the germline V gene. Trimming removed 3 bases from V and 0 bases from J; junction bases left unmatched: 6. CDR3 nucleotides: TGTGCCAGCAGCTTGAACAGGGGGCGTCGAGCCAAAAACATTCAGTACTTC. This codes for CASSLNRGRRAKNIQYF.

Many counts were recorded for this clonotype. Here the CDR3 DNA reads TGTGCCACCAGTGACCCGGGACAGGCCCCCGACACCGGGGAGCTGTTTTTT. Protein: CATSDPGQAPDTGELFF. This chain uses TRBV24-1 with TRBJ2-2; 8 bases align to TRBD1. With V trimmed by 4 bases and J by 3 bases, 9 bases remained unmatched. CDR1 KGHDR and CDR2 SFDVKD come from the germline V gene. The CDR3 consists of 17 residues.

This sequence joins TRBV20-1 and TRBJ1-2, with D hard to call. V lost 3 bases and J 4 bases, leaving 15 bases between the germline ends. The V gene's germline CDR1 is DFQATT and CDR2 SNEGSKA (reference sequence). There are 14 residues in the CDR3. In nucleotides, the CDR3 is TGCAGTGCTAGGTGGCAAGAGGGTGGCTATGGCTACACCTTC. Translated, it gives CSARWQEGGYGYTF.

In its sample, this clonotype was seen many times. The chain couples TRBV7-8 to TRBJ1-4; D is unresolved. Trimming took off 8 bases at V and 5 bases at J, with 15 bases between the two ends. Looked up from germline, CDR1 is SGHVS and CDR2 is FQNEAQ. CDR3 length: 14 amino acids. As DNA, the CDR3 is TGTGCCAGCGGGGATTTATCGCTAAATGAAAAACTGTTTTTT. This gives the protein CASGDLSLNEKLFF.

This clonotype has a handful of counts. The chain uses TRBV24-1 and TRBJ2-3; 10 bases line up with TRBD1. V lost 7 bases and J lost 4; bases outside the gene matches: 7. CDR3 size: 15 residues. The germline CDR1 and CDR2 sequences are KGHDR and SFDVKD. In DNA form, the CDR3 reads TGTGCCACCAGGACCGGGACAGGGGAAGCAGATACGCAGTATTTT. This gives the protein CATRTGTGEADTQYF.

V is TRBV19 and J is TRBJ1-5, with D unclear. The ends were cut back, 2 bases at V and 0 bases at J, with 8 bases in the middle. The CDR3 covers 15 residues. Per the germline V gene, CDR1 is LNHDA and CDR2 is SQIVND (reference sequence). The CDR3 protein is CASSIPVGSNQPQHF. CDR3 DNA: TGTGCCAGTAGTATACCAGTCGGTAGCAATCAGCCCCAGCATTTT.

This clonotype showed up many times. The chain links TRBV7-9 to TRBJ2-7; perhaps TRBD1 as D (6 bases). CDR1 and CDR2 (germline): SEHNR, FQNEAQ (reference sequence). V was pared by 5 bases and J by 1 base, with 21 bases between. The CDR3 runs 17 residues. CDR3 in DNA: TGTGCCAGCAGCCCGCCGACAGGCTGGGAAGGGTCCTACGAGCAGTACTTC. It translates to CASSPPTGWEGSYEQYF.

The sample holds a few counts of this clonotype. V is TRBV7-7 and J is TRBJ2-5, with 7 bases identical to TRBD1. Trimming removed 0 bases from V and 5 bases from J; junction bases left unmatched: 3. Germline CDR1 and CDR2: SSHAT and FNYEAQ (reference sequence). CDR3 size: 14 residues. In DNA, the CDR3 is TGTGCCAGCAGCTTAGCAGGGGGCGGTGAGACCCAGTACTTC. This gives the protein CASSLAGGGETQYF.

The rearrangement links TRBV5-4 to TRBJ2-3; 13 bases align to TRBD2. The length of the CDR3 is 16 residues. Trimming removed 4 bases from V and 4 bases from J; junction bases left unmatched: 6. Germline V lookup: CDR1 SGHNT, CDR2 YYREEE (reference sequence). The CDR3 loop reads CASSNPTSGGADTQYF. The CDR3 DNA follows: TGTGCCAGCAGCAATCCAACTAGCGGGGGGGCAGATACGCAGTATTTT.

The table lists this clonotype with many counts. The rearrangement joins TRBV7-8 to TRBJ1-3; a weak D match, TRBD1 (5 bases). V was cut by 4 bases and J by 0 bases, with 10 bases left in between. The germline CDR1 and CDR2 sequences are SGHVS and FQNEAQ. The CDR3 spans 15 residues. CDR3 in amino acids: CASSSGFLSGNTIYF. CDR3 DNA: TGTGCCAGCAGCTCAGGGTTCCTCTCTGGAAACACCATATATTTT.

The V and J genes are TRBV7-3 and TRBJ1-6; D is undetermined. V lost 5 bases and J lost 8, with 7 bases in between. Germline lookup yields CDR1 SGHTA and CDR2 FQGTGA. The CDR3 has 12 residues. CDR3 coding DNA: TGTGCCAGCAGCACCGGGGATTCACCCCTCCACTTT. Its protein product is CASSTGDSPLHF.

The V call is TRBV6-4, the J call TRBJ2-1, with D perhaps matching TRBD2 (6 bases). The CDR3 has 15 amino acids. Trimming took 6 bases from V and 7 from J, leaving 19 bases between them. Germline loops: CDR1 MRHNA, CDR2 SNTAGT. The CDR3 spells CASSPGLQGHNEQFF. CDR3 nucleotide sequence: TGTGCCAGCAGCCCGGGACTCCAGGGTCATAATGAGCAGTTCTTC.

Many counts were recorded for this clonotype. The rearrangement links TRBV28 to TRBJ1-2, with D maybe TRBD1 (6 bases). V was shortened by 7 bases and J by 0 bases, with 9 bases between the two germline ends. Looked up from germline, CDR1 is MDHEN and CDR2 is SYDVKM. The CDR3 runs 13 residues. CDR3 residues: CASNTGPNYGYTF. CDR3 DNA sequence: TGTGCCAGCAACACAGGGCCTAACTATGGCTACACCTTC.

Ten or more counts support this clonotype. The V and J genes are TRBV10-3 and TRBJ1-1; TRBD1 is a possible D gene (5 bases). V lost 4 bases and J lost 4, with 13 bases in between. The germline gives CDR1 ENHRY, CDR2 SYGVKD. The CDR3 is made up of 14 amino acids. As DNA, the CDR3 is TGTGCCATCAGTGCTCCCGGGGGTACCACTGAAGCTTTCTTT. Translating gives CAISAPGGTTEAFF.

This clonotype has just a few counts. The chain joins TRBV6-2 or TRBV6-3 to TRBJ2-3; TRBD2 matches 9 bases. J was trimmed by 2 bases and V by 1 base; bases with no gene match: 4. The CDR3 totals 16 residues. Germline CDR1 is MNHEY and CDR2 is SVGEGT. The CDR3 nucleotides read TGTGCCAGCAGTTACTTGGCTAGCGGGGCCACAGATACGCAGTATTTT. Translation: CASSYLASGATDTQYF.

The chain recombines TRBV3-1 with TRBJ1-1; a weak D match, TRBD1 (5 bases). This CDR3 region has 15 residues. Germline values: CDR1 LGHDT, CDR2 YNNKEL (reference sequence). Trimming removed 4 bases from V and 0 bases from J, with 12 bases in between. The CDR3 DNA follows: TGTGCCAGCAGCCCTCTGGGGGGAGTGAACACTGAAGCTTTCTTT. Its protein product is CASSPLGGVNTEAFF.

There are a few counts of this clonotype. V usage is TRBV6-5 and J usage is TRBJ2-2; possible D gene TRBD1, 5 bases. The CDR3 consists of 13 residues. Germline V gene sequence: CDR1 MNHEY, CDR2 SVGAGI. V was cut by 5 bases and J by 7 bases, with 11 bases left in between. DNA for the CDR3: TGTGCCAGCAGTCGCAGGGAAGTCGGGGAGCTGTTTTTT. Translating it yields CASSRREVGELFF.

This clonotype has ten or more counts. V usage is TRBV19 and J usage is TRBJ2-5; D is perhaps TRBD1 (6 bases). CDR1 and CDR2 (germline): LNHDA, SQIVND (reference sequence). The CDR3 sequence is 15 residues long. V lost 3 bases, J lost 1 base, and 12 bases lay in between. The CDR3 nucleotides read TGTGCCAGTAGTATGTTGGGCAGGGGCCAAGAGACCCAGTACTTC. Protein product: CASSMLGRGQETQYF.

As for this clonotype: A much larger clonotype is one base distant, so this may be a read error. In DNA form, the CDR3 reads TGTGTCAGCAGTACAGCTTCGAACACCGGGGAGCTGTTTTTT. It specifies CVSSTASNTGELFF. The chain recombines TRBV6-6 with TRBJ2-2, with D uncertain. This CDR3 spans 14 amino acids. Germline V gene sequence: CDR1 MNHNY, CDR2 SVGAGI (reference sequence).

The gene calls are TRBV4-1 and TRBJ1-2, with TRBD1 as a possible D gene (5 bases). The length of the CDR3 is 12 residues. Per the germline V gene, CDR1 is MGHRA and CDR2 is YSYEKL. With 4 bases removed from V and 8 bases from J, the gap between germline ends came to 11 bases. The CDR3 reads CASSLPQGGYTF. The CDR3 nucleotides read TGCGCCAGCAGCCTCCCCCAGGGAGGCTACACCTTC.

The J gene is TRBJ2-5, the V gene TRBV6-2 or TRBV6-3, with TRBD1 matching 9 bases. Germline V CDR1 and CDR2: MNHEY, SVGEGT. With V trimmed by 5 bases and J by 2 bases, 6 bases remained unmatched. There are 15 residues in the CDR3. CDR3 protein: CASSPGTGLQETQYF. CDR3 DNA sequence: TGTGCCAGCAGTCCAGGGACAGGGTTACAAGAGACCCAGTACTTC.

This clonotype was seen only a few times. The V and J genes are TRBV7-6 and TRBJ1-1; tentatively, D is TRBD1 (6 bases). Germline V gene lookup returns CDR1 SGHVS and CDR2 FNYEAQ. The CDR3 extends over 14 amino acids. V gave up 5 bases and J gave up 5 bases, with 15 bases separating them. The CDR3 DNA sequence: TGTGCCAGCAGCACCCAACCCGGGACAACTGAAGCTTTCTTT. It is translated as CASSTQPGTTEAFF.

The V and J genes are TRBV28 and TRBJ1-1; perhaps TRBD1 as D (5 bases). Germline assignment: CDR1 MDHEN and CDR2 SYDVKM. The V end lost 4 bases, the J end lost 1 base, and 13 bases lay between the germline ends. This CDR3 region has 15 residues. CDR3 nucleotide sequence: TGTGCCAGCAGTTGGCCGGGACCCGCGAACACTGAAGCTTTCTTT. Its protein product is CASSWPGPANTEAFF.

The J gene is TRBJ1-6, the V gene TRBV7-2; a weak D match, TRBD1 (6 bases). This CDR3 region has 17 residues. V shed 5 bases and J shed 0 bases, with 14 bases lying between them. Germline lookup yields CDR1 SGHTA and CDR2 FQGNSA. Written as DNA, the CDR3 is TGTGCCAGCAGCCCAAGGGGGAGTAGCTCCTATAATTCACCCCTCCACTTT. Protein sequence: CASSPRGSSSYNSPLHF.

This clonotype has just a few counts. CDR3 DNA sequence: TGTGCCAGCAGCCCGTGGGGGAGGCGGAGCACAGATACGCAGTATTTT. This gives the protein CASSPWGRRSTDTQYF. V is TRBV5-6 and J is TRBJ2-3; TRBD2 is a possible D gene (6 bases). CDR1 is SGHDT, CDR2 YYEEEE, per germline. The CDR3 is 16 amino acids. V was clipped by 4 bases and J by 0 bases, with 15 bases between them.

This clonotype came up a few times. J is TRBJ1-1 and V is TRBV19; 7 bases agree with TRBD1. The V gene's germline CDR1 is LNHDA and CDR2 SQIVND (reference sequence). V shed 3 bases and J 4 bases; nucleotides not matched to a gene: 8. This CDR3 spans 15 amino acids. Written as DNA, the CDR3 is TGTGCCAGTAGTATGAGGAGGGGGCGAGGCACTGAAGCTTTCTTT. Its translation: CASSMRRGRGTEAFF.

The V gene is TRBV7-9, the J gene TRBJ1-5, with 7 bases that match TRBD1. Germline V lookup: CDR1 SEHNR, CDR2 FQNEAQ (reference sequence). The CDR3 is 17 amino acids. J was trimmed by 8 bases and V by 5 bases; bases with no gene match: 18. CDR3 residues: CASSETPTGPLREPQHF. The CDR3 bases are TGTGCCAGCAGCGAAACCCCGACAGGGCCCCTGAGGGAGCCCCAGCATTTT.

This clonotype appeared many times. The V call is TRBV7-2, the J call TRBJ2-2, with D possibly matching TRBD2 (6 bases). CDR3 length: 15 amino acids. V shed 5 bases and J shed 1 base, with 11 bases lying between them. Germline CDR1 is SGHTA and CDR2 is FQGNSA. In DNA, the CDR3 is TGTGCCAGCAGCCCCGGAGGGGTGAACACCGGGGAGCTGTTTTTT. Translation: CASSPGGVNTGELFF.

At least ten counts were recorded for this clonotype. The chain uses TRBV27 and TRBJ2-6, with D hard to call. The CDR3 sequence is 15 residues long. The germline gives CDR1 MNHEY, CDR2 SMNVEV (reference sequence). Between the trimmed V and J ends, which lost 0 bases and 0 bases, there was a span of 3 bases. CDR3 nucleotide sequence: TGTGCCAGCAGTTTATCAGCCTCTGGGGCCAACGTCCTGACTTTC. This encodes CASSLSASGANVLTF. The full variable domain, rest sourced from reference TRBV27 and TRBJ2-6, is EAQVTQNPRYLITVTGKKLTVTCSQNMNHEYMSWYRQDPGLGLRQIYYSMNVEVTDKGDVPEGYKVSRKEKRNFPLILESPSPNQTSLYFCASSLSASGANVLTFGAGSRLTVL.

In this sample, this clonotype turned up once. A read error may be the cause here, since a much bigger clone is one base away. The chain employs TRBV6-5 and TRBJ2-1, with 8 bases that match TRBD2. Germline CDR1 is MNHEY and CDR2 is SVGAGI. V gave up 2 bases and J gave up 7 bases; unmatched junction bases: 4. There are 14 residues in the CDR3. The CDR3 DNA reads TGTGCCAGCAGTTACCGGGGGGGCTTGAATGAGCAGTTCTTC. The encoded protein is CASSYRGGLNEQFF.

The chain couples TRBV28 to TRBJ1-1; D perhaps matches TRBD1 (5 bases). Trimming cost V 6 bases and J 5 bases, with 16 bases left between them. CDR1 and CDR2 (germline): MDHEN, SYDVKM. CDR3 size: 14 residues. CDR3 residues: CASSPVGGGTEAFF. The DNA of the CDR3 is TGTGCCAGCAGCCCCGTTGGGGGGGGGACTGAAGCTTTCTTT.